This TCR beta chain was recorded in a study of monozygotic twins with inflammatory bowel disease. The CDR3 is 17 residues long. Germline CDR1 and CDR2: MNHEY and SMNVEV (reference sequence). TCRdb re-called the 5' RACE reads and shows each CDR3 protein once, DNA omitted. Listed are approximately 120,000 distinct CDR3 sequences; 9.5% to 15% falls within the top ten. This receptor was taken from a human donor with ulcerative colitis or Crohn's disease, or a healthy co-twin of an affected twin (not recorded which). The sequenced sample consisted of blood. The chain links TRBV27 to TRBJ2-1; TCRdb lists TRBD2, though no DNA is available to test this call. CDR3 sequence: CASSINIAGPEANEQFF.